This T cell receptor beta chain was profiled in a study of T cells in Graves' hyperthyroidism and ophthalmopathy. Whole-study context: Before treatment of any kind, peripheral blood was taken at initial diagnosis.

RNA transcripts gave rise to amplified TCR beta CDR3 regions. Primed by the HTBI set, a first-round RT-PCR was run on the TCR CDR3. Each CDR3 protein gets one entry after TCRdb re-called the multiplex PCR reads with MiXCR. The data hold 650,000 to 700,000 distinct CDR3 sequences, with around a sixth observed a single time. Findings and limits, study-wide: A 13 V-J model separated ophthalmopathy from stable hyperthyroidism.

At least ten counts were recorded for this clonotype. Its antigen is undetermined. Diagnosis relied on clinical symptoms, serum thyroxine and TRAb, thyroid ultrasound and orbital computed tomography. PBMCs were sourced from around 10 ml fresh peripheral blood. With 5 bases clipped from V and 6 bases from J, the junction kept 10 bases outside the gene matches. The CDR3 spans 15 residues. Germline CDR1 is LGHDT and CDR2 is YNNKEL (reference sequence). The TCR comes from a man in his fifties with Graves' hyperthyroidism. The genes are TRBV3-1 and TRBJ2-1; 7 bases fit TRBD1. The sequenced sample was blood. The CDR3 sequence: CASSNRDSTINEQFF. The CDR3 DNA reads TGTGCCAGCAGCAACCGGGACAGTACAATCAATGAGCAGTTCTTC.